The 9 T cell receptor beta chains reported below all come from one sample, sequenced in a study of T cell clonotyping in hematopoietic cell transplantation. The repertoire was sequenced with immunoSEQ multiplex PCR; TCRdb's copy has only in-frame clones and lacks some. The sample yields 7,500 to 8,500 clones, 66% seen once. Sequenced here: peripheral blood mononuclear cells, sampled 100 days after allogeneic stem cell transplant. The receptors originated from a male patient aged 55 to 70 who had an allogeneic stem cell transplant from an unrelated donor, so the T cells may come from the graft donor. Some clones in this sample may be carry-over from other donors' samples.

V usage is TRBV4-2 and J usage is TRBJ1-5, with TRBD1 matching 9 bases. The CDR3 totals 18 residues. In germline, CDR1 is LGHNA, CDR2 YNFKEQ. J lost 3 bases, V lost 2 bases, and 11 bases had no gene match. The CDR3 DNA follows: TGTGCCAGCAGCCAAATAAACAGGGGGCGAAGGGACAATCAGCCCCAGCATTTT. This translates into CASSQINRGRRDNQPQHF.

This clone was recorded a few times. The J gene is TRBJ2-7, the V gene TRBV10-1; D perhaps matches TRBD2 (6 bases). The CDR3 contains 14 residues. Germline V lookup: CDR1 WNHNN, CDR2 SYGVQD (reference sequence). V lost 6 bases and J 7 bases, leaving 19 bases between the germline ends. CDR3 loop: CASRGSGRAAEQYF. The CDR3 coding sequence is TGCGCCAGCAGGGGTTCCGGGAGAGCGGCGGAGCAGTACTTC.

The V call is TRBV7-3, the J call TRBJ2-7; the match to TRBD2 covers 7 bases. Germline V gene lookup returns CDR1 SGHTA and CDR2 FQGTGA. This CDR3 comprises 15 residues. Germline trimming cut 3 bases from V and 5 bases from J; bases unmatched to any gene: 10. CDR3 sequence reads: CASSFFAGEYNEQYF. The CDR3 coding sequence is TGTGCCAGCAGCTTTTTTGCGGGGGAATATAACGAGCAGTACTTC.

This clone was seen more than once but under ten times. The chain couples TRBV5-6 to TRBJ2-2, with 12 bases aligning to TRBD2. V lost 6 bases to trimming and J lost 6 bases; unmatched junction nucleotides: 6. Germline CDR1 and CDR2: SGHDT and YYEEEE. CDR3 length: 15 amino acids. The CDR3: CASTSSGGAAGELFF. The CDR3 coding sequence is TGTGCCAGCACCTCTAGCGGGGGGGCCGCCGGGGAGCTGTTTTTT.

The rearrangement joins TRBV6-1 to TRBJ2-2; D unresolved. Trimming pared 8 bases from V and 0 bases from J, leaving 10 bases between. Germline V gene sequence: CDR1 MNHNS, CDR2 SASEGT. The CDR3 covers 14 residues. The CDR3 reads CASARITNTGELFF. CDR3 nucleotides: TGTGCCAGCGCCAGAATAACGAACACCGGGGAGCTGTTTTTT.

There are a few counts of this clone. The chain is built from TRBV11-2 and TRBJ2-4; 12 bases fit TRBD2. This CDR3 comprises 15 residues. The trim removed 1 base at V and 6 bases at J, leaving 1 base unmatched. Looked up from germline, CDR1 is SGHAT and CDR2 is FQNNGV. The CDR3 nucleotides are TGTGCCAGCAGCTTAGGACTAGCGGGGGCAAACATTCAGTACTTC. Translated: CASSLGLAGANIQYF.

CDR3 sequence reads: CASSSLGDRGEKLFF. Here the CDR3 DNA reads TGCGCCAGCAGCTCACTGGGGGACAGGGGTGAAAAACTGTTTTTT. The chain employs TRBV5-1 and TRBJ1-4, with TRBD1 matching 10 bases. The CDR3 loop spans 15 amino acids. Germline CDR1 SGHRS, CDR2 YFSETQ. V lost 3 bases and J lost 7; bases outside the gene matches: 6.

This sequence joins TRBV7-8 and TRBJ2-7, with D possibly TRBD2 on 5 matching bases. CDR1 SGHVS and CDR2 FQNEAQ come from the germline V gene. The CDR3 loop spans 14 amino acids. Deletions cut 5 bases from V and 3 bases from J, with 14 bases between. CDR3 nucleotides: TGTGCCAGCAGCCTACGGAGCGGAGACTACGAGCAGTACTTC. This translates into CASSLRSGDYEQYF.

The chain has TRBV5-1 and TRBJ2-1; the D gene is possibly TRBD2 (6 bases). CDR3 length equals 16 residues. CDR1 SGHRS and CDR2 YFSETQ come from the germline V gene. Trimming removed 1 base from V and 7 bases from J, with 18 bases in between. DNA of the CDR3: TGCGCCAGCAGCTTGATCCCCGGTGGGGGGAGTAATGAGCAGTTCTTC. Amino acids: CASSLIPGGGSNEQFF.